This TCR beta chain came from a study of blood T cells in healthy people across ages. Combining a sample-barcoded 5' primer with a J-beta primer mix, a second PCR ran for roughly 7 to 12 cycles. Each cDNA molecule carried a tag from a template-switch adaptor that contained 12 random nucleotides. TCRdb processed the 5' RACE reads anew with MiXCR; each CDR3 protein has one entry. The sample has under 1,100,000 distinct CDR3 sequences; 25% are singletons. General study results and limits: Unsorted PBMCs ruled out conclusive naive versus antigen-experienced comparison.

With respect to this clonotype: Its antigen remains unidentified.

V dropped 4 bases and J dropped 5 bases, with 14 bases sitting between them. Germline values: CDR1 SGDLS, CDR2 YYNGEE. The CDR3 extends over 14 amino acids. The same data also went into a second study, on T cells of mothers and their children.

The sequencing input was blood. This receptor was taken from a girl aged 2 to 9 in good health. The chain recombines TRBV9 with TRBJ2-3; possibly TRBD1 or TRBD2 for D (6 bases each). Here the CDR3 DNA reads TGTGCCAGCAGCTCGGGGGCTCGGAAAGATACGCAGTATTTT. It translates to CASSSGARKDTQYF. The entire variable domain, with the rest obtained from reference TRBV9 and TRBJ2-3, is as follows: DSGVTQTPKHLITATGQRVTLRCSPRSGDLSVYWYQQSLDQGLQFLIQYYNGEERAKGNILERFSAQQFPDLHSELNLSSLELGDSALYFCASSSGARKDTQYFGPGTRLTVL.